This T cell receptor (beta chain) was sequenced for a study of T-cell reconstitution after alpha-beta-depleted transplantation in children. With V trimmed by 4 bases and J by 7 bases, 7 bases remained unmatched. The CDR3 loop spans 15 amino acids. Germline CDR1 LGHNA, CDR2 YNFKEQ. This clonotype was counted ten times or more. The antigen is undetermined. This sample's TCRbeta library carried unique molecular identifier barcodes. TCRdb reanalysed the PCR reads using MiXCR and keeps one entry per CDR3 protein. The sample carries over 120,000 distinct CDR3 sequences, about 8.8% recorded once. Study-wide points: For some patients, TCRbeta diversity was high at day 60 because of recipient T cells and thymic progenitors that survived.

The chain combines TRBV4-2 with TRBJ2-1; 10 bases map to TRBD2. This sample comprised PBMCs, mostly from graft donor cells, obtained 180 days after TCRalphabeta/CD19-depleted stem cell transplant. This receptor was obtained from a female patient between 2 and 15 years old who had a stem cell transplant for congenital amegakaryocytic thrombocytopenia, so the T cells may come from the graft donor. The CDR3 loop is CASSPTSGEPNEQFF. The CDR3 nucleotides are TGTGCCAGCAGCCCCACTAGCGGGGAACCTAATGAGCAGTTCTTC.